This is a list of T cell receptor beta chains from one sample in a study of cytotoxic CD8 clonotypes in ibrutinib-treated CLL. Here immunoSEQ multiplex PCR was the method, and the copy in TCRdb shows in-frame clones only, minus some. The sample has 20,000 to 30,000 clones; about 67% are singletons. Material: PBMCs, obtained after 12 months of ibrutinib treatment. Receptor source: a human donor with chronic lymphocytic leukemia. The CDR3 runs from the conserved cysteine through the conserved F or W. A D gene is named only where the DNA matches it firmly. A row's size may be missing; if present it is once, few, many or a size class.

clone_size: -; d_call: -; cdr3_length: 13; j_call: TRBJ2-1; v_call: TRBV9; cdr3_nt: TGTGCCAGCAGCGTAATCCTCTGGGGTGAGCAGTTCTTC; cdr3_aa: CASSVILWGEQFF
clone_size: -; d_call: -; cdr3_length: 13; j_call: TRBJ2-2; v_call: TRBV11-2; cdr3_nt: TGTGCCAGCAGCTCAAGCAGGGCCGGGGAGCTGTTTTTT; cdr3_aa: CASSSSRAGELFF
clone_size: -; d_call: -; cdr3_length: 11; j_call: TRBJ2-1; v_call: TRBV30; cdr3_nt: TGTGCCTGGAGTGGGCAGGGTGAGCAGTTCTTC; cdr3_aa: CAWSGQGEQFF
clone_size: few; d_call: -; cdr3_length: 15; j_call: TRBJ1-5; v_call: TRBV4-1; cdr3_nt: TGCGCCAGCAGCCAAACTCGAAGCACTCGGGCCCCCCAGCATTTT; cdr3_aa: CASSQTRSTRAPQHF
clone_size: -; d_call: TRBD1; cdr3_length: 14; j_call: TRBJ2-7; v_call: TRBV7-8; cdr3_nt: TGTGCCAGCAGCCCTCGGACAGGGGGCGCCGAGCAGTACTTC; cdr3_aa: CASSPRTGGAEQYF
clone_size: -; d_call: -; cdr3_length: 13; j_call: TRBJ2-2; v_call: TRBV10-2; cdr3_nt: TGCGCCAGTAGCAGTGGCTCAGCCTGGGAGCTGTTTTTT; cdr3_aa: CASSSGSAWELFF
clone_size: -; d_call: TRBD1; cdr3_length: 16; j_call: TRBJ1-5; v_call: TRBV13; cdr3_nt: TGTGCCAGCAGTCGAACCCAGGGGGTCGGCAATCAGCCCCAGCATTTT; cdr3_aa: CASSRTQGVGNQPQHF
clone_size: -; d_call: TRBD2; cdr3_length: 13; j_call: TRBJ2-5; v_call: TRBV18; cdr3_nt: TGTGCCAGCTCAGCGGGGGGCCGAGAGACCCAGTACTTC; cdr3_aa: CASSAGGRETQYF
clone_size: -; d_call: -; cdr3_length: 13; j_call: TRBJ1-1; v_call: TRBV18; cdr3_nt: TGTGCCAGCTCACCACGTGCAGGGCAAGAAGCTTTCTTT; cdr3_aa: CASSPRAGQEAFF
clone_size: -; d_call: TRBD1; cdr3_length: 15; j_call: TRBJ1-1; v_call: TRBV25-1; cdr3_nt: TGTGCCAGCAGTGAAATGACAGGGATGAACACTGAAGCTTTCTTT; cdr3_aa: CASSEMTGMNTEAFF
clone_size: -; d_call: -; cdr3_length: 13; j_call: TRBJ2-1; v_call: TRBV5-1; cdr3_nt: TGCGCCAGCAGCTTGGTCAGGGCTAGCGAGCAGTTCTTC; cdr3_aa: CASSLVRASEQFF
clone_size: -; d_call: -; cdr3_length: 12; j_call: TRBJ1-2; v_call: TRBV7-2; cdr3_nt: TGTGCCAGCAGCTTAACCTACAAATCGCGCACCTTC; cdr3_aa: CASSLTYKSRTF
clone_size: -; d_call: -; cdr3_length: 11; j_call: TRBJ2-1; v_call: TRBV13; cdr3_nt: TGTGCCAGCAGCGGTTTGGGGGGGCAGTTCTTC; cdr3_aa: CASSGLGGQFF
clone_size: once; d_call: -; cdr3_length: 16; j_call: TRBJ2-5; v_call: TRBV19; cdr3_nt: TGTGCCAGTAGTATACAGGGGGGGGGCGTGATAGAGACCCAGTACTTC; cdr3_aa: CASSIQGGGVIETQYF
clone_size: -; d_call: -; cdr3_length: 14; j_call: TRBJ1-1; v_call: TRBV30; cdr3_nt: TGTGCCTGGAGTCGGCTAGGAGGGAACACTGAAGCTTTCTTT; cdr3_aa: CAWSRLGGNTEAFF
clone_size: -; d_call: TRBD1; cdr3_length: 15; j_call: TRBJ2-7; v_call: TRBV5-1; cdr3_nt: TGCGCCAGCAGCTGGGGACAGGGGGCCTCCTACGAGCAGTACTTC; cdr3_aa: CASSWGQGASYEQYF
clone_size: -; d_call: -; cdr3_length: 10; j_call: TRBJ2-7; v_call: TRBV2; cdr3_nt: TGTGCCAGCAGTGGTGGTGGGCAGTACTTC; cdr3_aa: CASSGGGQYF
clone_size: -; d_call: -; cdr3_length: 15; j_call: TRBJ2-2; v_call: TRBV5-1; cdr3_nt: TGCGCCAGCAGCTTGTTGGGACGAGGGACCGGGGAGCTGTTTTTT; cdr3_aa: CASSLLGRGTGELFF
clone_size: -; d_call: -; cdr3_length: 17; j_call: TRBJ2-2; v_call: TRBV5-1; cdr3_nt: TGCGCCAGCAGCGCCCGAGGTGTCAGGGGTACGACCGGGGAGCTGTTTTTT; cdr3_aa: CASSARGVRGTTGELFF
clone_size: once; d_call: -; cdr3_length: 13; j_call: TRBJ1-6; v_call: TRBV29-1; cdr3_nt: TGCAGTGTTGGACACACCTATAATTCACCCCTCCACTTT; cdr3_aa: CSVGHTYNSPLHF
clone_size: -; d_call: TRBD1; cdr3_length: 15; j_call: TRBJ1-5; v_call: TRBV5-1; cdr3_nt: TGCGCCAGCAGCTCGGGACAGGGATCCAATCAGCCCCAGCATTTT; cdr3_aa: CASSSGQGSNQPQHF
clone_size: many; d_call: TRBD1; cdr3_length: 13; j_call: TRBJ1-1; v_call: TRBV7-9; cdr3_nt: TGTGCCAGCAGCACAGGGGGAAGGACTGAAGCTTTCTTT; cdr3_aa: CASSTGGRTEAFF
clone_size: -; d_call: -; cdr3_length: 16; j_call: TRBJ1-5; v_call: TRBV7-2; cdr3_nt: TGTGCCAGCAGCTTAGCCCCGACCCTCGGAAATCAGCCCCAGCATTTT; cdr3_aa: CASSLAPTLGNQPQHF
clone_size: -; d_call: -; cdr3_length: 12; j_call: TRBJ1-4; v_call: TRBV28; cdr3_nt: TGTGCCAGCAGTTTACCGGGGGAAAAACTGTTTTTT; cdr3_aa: CASSLPGEKLFF
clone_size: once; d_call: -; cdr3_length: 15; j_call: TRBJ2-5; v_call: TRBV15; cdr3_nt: TGTGCCACCAGCAGAGTTGGGGGACTTGAAGAGACCCAGTACTTC; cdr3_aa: CATSRVGGLEETQYF
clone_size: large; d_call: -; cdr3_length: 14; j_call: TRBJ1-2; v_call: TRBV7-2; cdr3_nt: TGTGCCAGCAGCCCAGATTGGGGGGACTATGGCTACACCTTC; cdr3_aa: CASSPDWGDYGYTF
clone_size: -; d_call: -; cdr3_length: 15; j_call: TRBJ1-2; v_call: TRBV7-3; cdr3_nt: TGTGCCAGCAGCTTAACAAGGGGAGGAAACTATGGCTACACCTTC; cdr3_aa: CASSLTRGGNYGYTF
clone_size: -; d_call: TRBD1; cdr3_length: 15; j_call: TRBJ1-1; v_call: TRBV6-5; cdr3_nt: TGTGCCAGCAGTTGGACAGGGAGAATGAACACTGAAGCTTTCTTT; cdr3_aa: CASSWTGRMNTEAFF
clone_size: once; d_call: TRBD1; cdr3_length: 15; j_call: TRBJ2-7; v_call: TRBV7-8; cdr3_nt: TGTGCCAGCAGCGGACGCTGGGACAGAGGGCACGAGCAGTACTTC; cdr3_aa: CASSGRWDRGHEQYF
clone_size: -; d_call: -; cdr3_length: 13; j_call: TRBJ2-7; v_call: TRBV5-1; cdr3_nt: TGCGCCAGCAGCTTTACAGGGGAGGGCGAGCAGTACTTC; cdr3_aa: CASSFTGEGEQYF
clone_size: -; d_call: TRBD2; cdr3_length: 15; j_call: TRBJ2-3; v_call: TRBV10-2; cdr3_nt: TGCGCCAGCAAAAGCGGGGGGGCGGGCACAGATACGCAGTATTTT; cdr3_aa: CASKSGGAGTDTQYF
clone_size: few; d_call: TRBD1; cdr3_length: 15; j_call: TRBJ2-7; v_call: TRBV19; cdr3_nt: TGTGCCAGTAGTATATCCCCGGGACAGAGGTACGAGCAGTACTTC; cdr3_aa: CASSISPGQRYEQYF
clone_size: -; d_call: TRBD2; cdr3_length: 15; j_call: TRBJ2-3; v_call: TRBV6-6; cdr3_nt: TGTGCCAGCAGGGGACTAGCGGGGTTCACAGATACGCAGTATTTT; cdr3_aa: CASRGLAGFTDTQYF
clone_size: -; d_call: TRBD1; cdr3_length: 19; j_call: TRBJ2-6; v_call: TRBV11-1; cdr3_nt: TGTGCCAGCAGCTTAGTCAGGGCAGGGGGTAGCTCTGGGGCCAACGTCCTGACTTTC; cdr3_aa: CASSLVRAGGSSGANVLTF
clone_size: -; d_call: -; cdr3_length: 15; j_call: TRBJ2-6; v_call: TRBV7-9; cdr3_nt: TGTGCCAGCAGCTTCCACGGGGTAGGGGCCAACGTCCTGACTTTC; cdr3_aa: CASSFHGVGANVLTF
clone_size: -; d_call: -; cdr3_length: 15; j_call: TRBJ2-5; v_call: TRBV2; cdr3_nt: TGTGCCAGCAGTGATACCCGGGCCAAGGGAGAGACCCAGTACTTC; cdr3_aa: CASSDTRAKGETQYF
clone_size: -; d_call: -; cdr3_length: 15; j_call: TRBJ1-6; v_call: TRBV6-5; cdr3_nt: TGTGCCAGCCGCCCCGGGGGGGCCCGGAATTCACCCCTCCACTTT; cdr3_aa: CASRPGGARNSPLHF
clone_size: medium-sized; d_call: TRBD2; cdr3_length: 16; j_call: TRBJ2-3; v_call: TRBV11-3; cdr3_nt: TGTGCCAGCAGCTTAGGCACTAGCGGGGACACAGATACGCAGTATTTT; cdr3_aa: CASSLGTSGDTDTQYF
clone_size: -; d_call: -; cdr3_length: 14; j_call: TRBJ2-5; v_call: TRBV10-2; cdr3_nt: TGCGCCAGCAGCACGATGTCTGGAGGGGAGACCCAGTACTTC; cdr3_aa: CASSTMSGGETQYF
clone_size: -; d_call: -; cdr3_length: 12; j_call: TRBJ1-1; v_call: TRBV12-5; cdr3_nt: TGTGCTAGTGGTCCTGGCAGGGGTGAAGCTTTCTTT; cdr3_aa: CASGPGRGEAFF
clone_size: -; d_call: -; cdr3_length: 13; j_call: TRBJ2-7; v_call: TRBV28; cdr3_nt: TGTGCCAGCCACAGGGACGGAGCCTACGAGCAGTACTTC; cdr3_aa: CASHRDGAYEQYF
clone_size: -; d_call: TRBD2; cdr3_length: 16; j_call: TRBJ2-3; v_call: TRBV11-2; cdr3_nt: TGTGCCAGCAGCTTGTTAGCGGGCACTAGCACAGATACGCAGTATTTT; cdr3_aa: CASSLLAGTSTDTQYF
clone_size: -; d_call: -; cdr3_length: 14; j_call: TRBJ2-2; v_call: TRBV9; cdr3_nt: TGTGCCAGCACCCCGGACAGACACACCGGGGAGCTGTTTTTT; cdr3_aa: CASTPDRHTGELFF
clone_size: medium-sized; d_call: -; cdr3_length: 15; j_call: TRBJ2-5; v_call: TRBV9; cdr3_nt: TGTGCCAGCAGCGTATCGAGGGGAGGAGGGGCGACCCAGTACTTC; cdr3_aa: CASSVSRGGGATQYF
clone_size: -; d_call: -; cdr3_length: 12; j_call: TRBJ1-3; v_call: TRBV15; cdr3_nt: TGTGCCACCAGCAGAGATATGAACACCATATATTTT; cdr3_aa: CATSRDMNTIYF
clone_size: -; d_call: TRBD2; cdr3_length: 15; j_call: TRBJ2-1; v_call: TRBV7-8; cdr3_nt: TGTGCCAGCAGCCCGCGGGGGGGCTCCAACAATGAGCAGTTCTTC; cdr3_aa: CASSPRGGSNNEQFF
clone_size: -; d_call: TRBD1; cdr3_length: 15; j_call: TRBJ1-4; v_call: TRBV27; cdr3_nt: TGTGCCAGCAGGACCCGACAGGGAGTATTTGAAAAACTGTTTTTT; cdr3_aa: CASRTRQGVFEKLFF
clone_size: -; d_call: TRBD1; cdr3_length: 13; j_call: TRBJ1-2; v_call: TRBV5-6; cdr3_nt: TGTGCCAGCAACCCGACAGGGGTCTATGGCTACACCTTC; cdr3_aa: CASNPTGVYGYTF
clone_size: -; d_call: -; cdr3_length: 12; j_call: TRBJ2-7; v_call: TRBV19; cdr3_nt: TGTGCCAGTAGGGGGGCCCTCTACGAGCAGTACTTC; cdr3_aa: CASRGALYEQYF
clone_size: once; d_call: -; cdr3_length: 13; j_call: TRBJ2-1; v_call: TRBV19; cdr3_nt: TGTGCCAGTAGGCCGAGCTCCTACAATGAGCAGTTCTTC; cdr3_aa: CASRPSSYNEQFF
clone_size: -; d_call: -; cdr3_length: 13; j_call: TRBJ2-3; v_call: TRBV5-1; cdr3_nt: TGCGCCAGCGGACGGAAGAGCACAGATACGCAGTATTTT; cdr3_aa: CASGRKSTDTQYF
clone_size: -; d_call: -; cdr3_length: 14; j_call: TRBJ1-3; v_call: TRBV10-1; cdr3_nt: TGCGCCAGCAGTGAGTCGTACAGGAGAAACACCATATATTTT; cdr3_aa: CASSESYRRNTIYF
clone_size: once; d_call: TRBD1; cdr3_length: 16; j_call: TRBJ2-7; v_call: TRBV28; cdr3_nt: TGTGCCAGCAGTTCTCCCCGGACAGGCAGCTCCTACGAGCAGTACTTC; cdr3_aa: CASSSPRTGSSYEQYF
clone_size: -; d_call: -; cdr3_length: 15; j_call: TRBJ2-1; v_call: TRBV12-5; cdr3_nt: TGTGCTAGTGGTTTGGTAGGCTCGCCTTCCAATGAGCAGTTCTTC; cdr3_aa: CASGLVGSPSNEQFF